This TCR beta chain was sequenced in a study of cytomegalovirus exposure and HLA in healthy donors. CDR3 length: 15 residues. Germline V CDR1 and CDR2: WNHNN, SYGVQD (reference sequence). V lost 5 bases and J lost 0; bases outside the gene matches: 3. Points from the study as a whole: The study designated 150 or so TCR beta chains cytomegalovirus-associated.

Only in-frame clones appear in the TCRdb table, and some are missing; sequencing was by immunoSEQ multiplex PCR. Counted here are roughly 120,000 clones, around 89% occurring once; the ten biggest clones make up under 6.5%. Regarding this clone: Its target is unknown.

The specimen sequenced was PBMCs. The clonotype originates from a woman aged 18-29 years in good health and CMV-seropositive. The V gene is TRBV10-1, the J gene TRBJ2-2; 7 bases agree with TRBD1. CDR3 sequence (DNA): TGCGCCAGCAGTTCAGGGGGAACGAACACCGGGGAGCTGTTTTTT. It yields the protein CASSSGGTNTGELFF.